These 10 T cell receptor beta chains came from one sample sequenced in a study of OX40 agonist ivuxolimab in advanced cancers. The protocol used for the library was the immunoSEQ multiplex PCR assay. The table comes from immuneACCESS by way of TCRdb, which keeps in-frame sequences with V and J called. Part of the clones is missing from these tables; in studies checked, under half for an unresolved V gene and the rest for unknown reasons. Across this sample there are roughly 26,000 clones, with about four fifths seen only once. The top ten clones comprise roughly 23% of the sample. The sequences come from CD4+ or CD8+ T cells sorted from blood, collected in a trial of the OX40 agonist ivuxolimab. The receptors were sampled from an adult with an advanced solid tumor such as melanoma, head and neck, liver or kidney cancer.

Turning to this clone: This clone may be a read error of a much larger clone one base away. The CDR3: CASSQLAGGLSPYNEQFF. The CDR3 nucleotides are TGTGCCAGCAGCCAACTAGCGGGGGGGTTGAGCCCCTACAATGAGCAGTTCTTC. V gene TRBV4-2 combines with J gene TRBJ2-1; the match to TRBD2 covers 12 bases. Unmatched junction bases numbered 7, after V lost 2 bases and J lost 2 bases. Germline lookup yields CDR1 LGHNA and CDR2 YNFKEQ. This CDR3 is built from 18 residues.

V is TRBV5-1 and J is TRBJ2-1, with 7 bases aligning to TRBD2. Germline trimming cut 5 bases from V and 5 bases from J; bases unmatched to any gene: 16. Germline-derived CDR1 and CDR2 are SGHRS and YFSETQ. The CDR3 runs 17 residues. CDR3 residues: CASSPYPGRAGDNEQFF. Here the CDR3 DNA reads TGCGCCAGCAGTCCATATCCCGGCCGGGCGGGAGACAATGAGCAGTTCTTC.

The chain recombines TRBV5-4 with TRBJ2-7; tentatively, D is TRBD2 (6 bases). Between the trimmed V and J ends, which lost 0 bases and 3 bases, there was a span of 10 bases. The CDR3 length is 14 residues. Germline V gives CDR1 SGHNT, CDR2 YYREEE (reference sequence). As DNA, the CDR3 is TGTGCCAGCAGCTTGGGTGGGGACTTCTACGAGCAGTACTTC. This sequence encodes CASSLGGDFYEQYF.

The chain has TRBV2 and TRBJ2-1, with D possibly being TRBD2 (6 bases). V was clipped by 5 bases and J by 6 bases, with 14 bases between them. This CDR3 has 14 amino acids. From germline, CDR1 is SNHLY and CDR2 FYNNEI. CDR3 loop: CASSNRDGSNEQFF. The CDR3 coding sequence is TGTGCCAGCAGTAATAGGGACGGGAGCAATGAGCAGTTCTTC.

The V gene is TRBV30, the J gene TRBJ2-7, with unresolved D. This CDR3 is built from 11 residues. Germline lookup yields CDR1 GTSNPN and CDR2 SVGIG (reference sequence). V shed 2 bases and J shed 6 bases, with 8 bases lying between them. CDR3 sequence reads: CAWSPGREQYF. The CDR3 nucleotides are TGTGCCTGGAGTCCCGGTCGCGAGCAGTACTTC.

The sample holds one count of this clone. This chain connects TRBV6-4 to TRBJ2-5; TRBD1 aligns across 11 bases. The CDR3 covers 17 residues. The trim removed 4 bases at V and 4 bases at J, leaving 11 bases unmatched. Germline values: CDR1 MRHNA, CDR2 SNTAGT. CDR3 sequence: CASSASAGGTGGETQYF. The CDR3 DNA is TGTGCCAGCAGTGCCTCAGCCGGGGGGACAGGGGGAGAGACCCAGTACTTC.

This chain joins TRBV5-6 and TRBJ2-7; 10 bases are shared with TRBD2. The germline CDR1 and CDR2 sequences are SGHDT and YYEEEE. CDR3 size: 15 residues. V was pared by 0 bases and J by 3 bases, with 3 bases of the junction left unmatched. The CDR3, as DNA: TGTGCCAGCAGCTTGGTAGCGGGGGGTTACTACGAGCAGTACTTC. This encodes CASSLVAGGYYEQYF.

This clone was seen just once. The V gene is TRBV27, the J gene TRBJ1-5; D is uncertain. This CDR3 comprises 13 residues. From germline, CDR1 is MNHEY and CDR2 SMNVEV (reference sequence). The germline V and J ends were trimmed by 0 bases and 5 bases, with 5 bases remaining between them. CDR3 sequence (DNA): TGTGCCAGCAGTTTATCAACTTATCAGCCCCAGCATTTT. Amino acids: CASSLSTYQPQHF.

This chain connects TRBV5-2 to TRBJ2-7; the table gives TRBD1 as D, unverified against the DNA. TRBV5-2 is labeled a pseudogene. CDR3 length: 14 residues. The CDR3 loop is CASSGTGGSYEQYF. The DNA for the CDR3 is TGTGCCAGCAGCGGGACAGGGGGCTCCTACGAGCAGTACTTC.

This chain uses TRBV6-1 with TRBJ1-6; D uncertain. CDR1 is MNHNS and CDR2 is SASEGT in the germline V gene. Trimming pared 5 bases from V and 9 bases from J, leaving 14 bases between. There are 14 residues in the CDR3. The CDR3: CASSPSWGISPLHF. Written as DNA, the CDR3 is TGTGCCAGCAGTCCAAGCTGGGGTATTTCACCCCTCCACTTT.